Each of the 5 T cell receptor beta chains below was sequenced from the same sample in a study of T cells in localized non-small cell lung cancer. Clones were sequenced by immunoSEQ multiplex PCR, and TCRdb holds only the in-frame ones, with some missing. Among 70,000 or so clones listed, approximately 84% were seen once. The source material was peripheral blood, sampled before any cancer treatment. All receptors derive from a female donor aged 60 or older with stage I lung adenocarcinoma.

The gene calls are TRBV9 and TRBJ1-2; 8 positions agree with TRBD1. Germline-derived CDR1 and CDR2 are SGDLS and YYNGEE. V trimming: 0 bases; J trimming: 4 bases; junction bases outside the gene matches: 5. The CDR3 sequence is 15 residues long. CDR3 residues: CASSVDPGGGYGYTF. The CDR3 region has the DNA TGTGCCAGCAGCGTAGATCCAGGGGGCGGCTATGGCTACACCTTC.

This clone was seen once. V usage is TRBV27 and J usage is TRBJ1-6, with D possibly TRBD1 on 5 matching bases. The CDR3 runs 15 residues. CDR1 is MNHEY and CDR2 is SMNVEV in the germline V gene (reference sequence). Trimming cost V 6 bases and J 1 base, with 10 bases left between them. CDR3 residues: CASRVGGSYNSPLHF. CDR3 nucleotides: TGTGCCAGCAGGGTCGGGGGGTCCTATAATTCACCCCTCCACTTT.

This clone was picked up a small number of times. The rearrangement joins TRBV9 to TRBJ1-6, with D tentatively TRBD1 (5 bases). The germline V gene encodes CDR1 SGDLS and CDR2 YYNGEE. With 6 bases removed from V and 7 bases from J, the gap between germline ends came to 14 bases. This CDR3 comprises 14 residues. The CDR3 nucleotides read TGTGCCAGCAATAGAGGGGAACGCAATTCACCCCTCCACTTT. This translates into CASNRGERNSPLHF.

The rearrangement uses TRBV29-1 and TRBJ2-1, with 10 bases identical to TRBD1. Germline CDR1 and CDR2: SQVTM and ANQGSEA. Trimming took 5 bases from V and 4 from J; bases not matched to a gene: 5. The CDR3 loop spans 14 amino acids. CDR3 DNA: TGCAGCGTTCTAGACAGGGGGCTTTACAATGAGCAGTTCTTC. It yields the protein CSVLDRGLYNEQFF.

The genes are TRBV2 and TRBJ2-3; 9 nucleotides agree with TRBD2. Unmatched junction bases numbered 7, after V lost 7 bases and J lost 5 bases. The CDR3 sequence is 14 residues long. Germline values: CDR1 SNHLY, CDR2 FYNNEI. This chain's CDR3 is CASIPNSGRDTQYF. CDR3 coding DNA: TGTGCCAGCATCCCAAATAGCGGGAGAGATACGCAGTATTTT.